These 4 T cell receptor beta chains were sequenced from one sample in a study of Ad26.COV2.S vaccination and SARS-CoV-2 variants (dated by TCRdb to the early 2020s). The time point label corresponds to: individuals recovered from natural SARS-CoV-2 infection. Libraries were built with the immunoSEQ multiplex PCR assay. The clones in this table, taken by TCRdb from immuneACCESS, are in-frame only. Not every clone is retained; where verified, under half of the shortfall comes from an unresolved V gene, and the cause of the rest is unknown. The sample includes about 350,000 clones, with 92% observed a single time. The top ten clones comprise 3.5% to 4.5% of the sample. The starting material was peripheral blood, obtained after recovery from COVID-19. The receptor set was obtained from a human donor who had recovered from COVID-19.

The chain carries TRBV10-3 and TRBJ2-1, with TRBD1 matching 10 bases. Trimming cost V 4 bases and J 5 bases; bases outside gene matches: 8. The CDR3 is 16 amino acids. In germline, CDR1 is ENHRY, CDR2 SYGVKD. The CDR3 reads CAISGATGGYNNEQFF. For the CDR3, the DNA is TGTGCCATCAGTGGGGCGACAGGGGGCTACAACAATGAGCAGTTCTTC.

This rearrangement joins TRBV5-8 to TRBJ2-4; TRBD1 matches 7 bases. CDR1 is SGHTS and CDR2 is YDEGEE in the germline V gene. The CDR3 consists of 16 residues. Trimming cost V 4 bases and J 0 bases; bases outside gene matches: 7. The CDR3 reads CASSADRALAKNIQYF. The CDR3 nucleotides are TGTGCCAGCAGCGCCGACAGGGCCTTAGCCAAAAACATTCAGTACTTC.

The chain recombines TRBV9 with TRBJ1-6; no clear D gene. The V gene lost 8 bases and the J gene lost 9 bases, with 9 bases spanning the gap. Germline CDR1 and CDR2: SGDLS and YYNGEE. The CDR3 extends over 11 amino acids. The CDR3 here is CARVLSSPLHF. For the CDR3, the DNA is TGTGCCAGAGTTCTGAGTTCACCCCTCCACTTT.

The genes are TRBV11-3 and TRBJ2-1, with D possibly called TRBD1 or TRBD2 (5 bases each). This CDR3 spans 13 amino acids. V was clipped by 5 bases and J by 10 bases, with 15 bases between them. CDR1 and CDR2 from the germline V gene are SGHNT and YENEEA. CDR3 in amino acids: CASSPRGSGEQFF. Here the CDR3 DNA reads TGTGCCAGCAGCCCTAGGGGTTCGGGGGAGCAGTTCTTC.